The 27 T cell receptor beta chains below come from one sample, sequenced in a study of cytotoxic CD8 clonotypes in ibrutinib-treated CLL. Method: immunoSEQ multiplex PCR; TCRdb's copy keeps in-frame clones and lacks some. The sample has around 330,000 clones, around 66% seen once; the top ten hold 5% to 6.5%. The sequenced sample was PBMCs, obtained after 36 months of ibrutinib treatment. These receptors all come from a human donor with chronic lymphocytic leukemia.

This clone was counted a few times. The chain employs TRBV5-1 and TRBJ2-7, with a weak D call TRBD1 (5 bases). From germline, CDR1 is SGHRS and CDR2 YFSETQ. The ends were cut back, 1 base at V and 2 bases at J, with 10 bases in the middle. This CDR3 spans 14 amino acids. The DNA of the CDR3 is TGCGCCAGCAGCTTGCAGCCGACAGCCTACGAGCAGTACTTC. Its translation: CASSLQPTAYEQYF.

This sequence joins TRBV27 and TRBJ2-1; 8 bases map to TRBD1. CDR1 is MNHEY and CDR2 is SMNVEV in the germline V gene (reference sequence). CDR3 length: 15 amino acids. The trim removed 6 bases at V and 5 bases at J, leaving 9 bases unmatched. CDR3 in DNA: TGTGCCAGCAGGCCGACGGGGACAGGCGACAATGAGCAGTTCTTC. Protein: CASRPTGTGDNEQFF.

The rearrangement joins TRBV7-2 to TRBJ2-7; D gene uncertain. V was pared by 1 base and J by 1 base, with 8 bases between. This CDR3 has 14 amino acids. Per the germline V gene, CDR1 is SGHTA and CDR2 is FQGNSA. This chain's CDR3 is CASSLDGISYEQYF. Here the CDR3 DNA reads TGTGCCAGCAGCTTAGATGGGATTTCCTACGAGCAGTACTTC.

The chain is built from TRBV13 and TRBJ2-7, with 7 positions matching TRBD1. This CDR3 contains 15 residues. Germline CDR1 is PRHDT and CDR2 is FYEKMQ (reference sequence). J lost 4 bases, V lost 2 bases, and 8 bases had no gene match. The CDR3 DNA reads TGTGCCAGCAGCTTAACAGGGGACCTCGTGTACGAGCAGTACTTC. Translation: CASSLTGDLVYEQYF.

In this sample, this clone turned up once. The sample has other DNA sequences that encode this CDR3 too. The rearrangement links TRBV20-1 to TRBJ2-1; D is unresolved. The V gene lost 3 bases and the J gene lost 4 bases, with 4 bases spanning the gap. CDR3 length: 11 amino acids. CDR1 is DFQATT and CDR2 is SNEGSKA in the germline V gene (reference sequence). CDR3 DNA: TGCAGTGCTAGGCGGTACAATGAGCAGTTCTTC. Translation: CSARRYNEQFF.

The rearrangement joins TRBV18 to TRBJ2-7; 9 nucleotides align to TRBD1. CDR1 is KGHSH and CDR2 is LQKENI in the germline V gene. V was pared by 5 bases and J by 4 bases, with 6 bases of the junction left unmatched. The CDR3 loop spans 14 amino acids. The CDR3 DNA reads as TGTGCCAGCTCAGTTGGACAGGGGCCATACGAGCAGTACTTC. It codes for CASSVGQGPYEQYF.

The rearrangement links TRBV28 to TRBJ2-7; TRBD2 is a possible D gene (7 bases). CDR1 is MDHEN, CDR2 SYDVKM, per germline. The length of the CDR3 is 15 residues. The V gene lost 6 bases and the J gene lost 2 bases, with 17 bases spanning the gap. The CDR3 loop is CASSAYREGAYEQYF. Written as DNA, the CDR3 is TGTGCCAGCAGCGCTTACAGGGAGGGGGCCTACGAGCAGTACTTC.

The chain couples TRBV6-5 to TRBJ1-1; D is undetermined. Trimming left V 10 bases short and J 1 base short, with 13 bases between. The CDR3 totals 13 residues. Germline loops: CDR1 MNHEY, CDR2 SVGAGI. The CDR3 region has the DNA TGTGCCACAAGATCCCAGCCGAACACTGAAGCTTTCTTT. It is translated as CATRSQPNTEAFF.

V gene TRBV18 combines with J gene TRBJ2-5; D ambiguous. Germline V gene sequence: CDR1 KGHSH, CDR2 LQKENI. V lost 6 bases to trimming and J lost 2 bases, with 10 bases between them. This CDR3 spans 13 amino acids. CDR3 in amino acids: CASSLALQETQYF. The CDR3 DNA is TGTGCCAGCTCCCTCGCCCTTCAAGAGACCCAGTACTTC.

The chain carries TRBV19 and TRBJ1-1; no clear D gene. V was cut by 7 bases and J by 4 bases, with 13 bases left in between. Germline CDR1 is LNHDA and CDR2 is SQIVND (reference sequence). The CDR3 runs to 13 residues. The CDR3 nucleotides are TGTGCCAGTAACGTCGACTGGGGCACTGAAGCTTTCTTT. This encodes CASNVDWGTEAFF.

The chain links TRBV7-2 to TRBJ1-6; D perhaps matches TRBD1 (5 bases). The germline CDR1 and CDR2 sequences are SGHTA and FQGNSA. The CDR3 consists of 14 residues. The V end was cut by 0 bases, the J end by 7 bases, with 7 bases between. For the CDR3, the DNA is TGTGCCAGCAGCTTAGCCAGGGAAAATTCACCCCTCCACTTT. Its translation is CASSLARENSPLHF.

The CDR3 sequence is CASSYSRGSPDTQYF. The CDR3 DNA sequence: TGTGCCAGCAGTTACTCGAGGGGGAGTCCGGATACGCAGTATTTT. The chain has TRBV6-5 and TRBJ2-3; D might be TRBD1 (6 bases). Germline CDR1 and CDR2: MNHEY and SVGAGI. The CDR3 runs 15 residues. Trimming pared 0 bases from V and 6 bases from J, leaving 13 bases between.

The rearrangement links TRBV6-6 to TRBJ2-7, with 7 bases identical to TRBD1. The germline V gene has CDR1 MNHNY and CDR2 SVGAGI (reference sequence). The V segment lost 4 bases and the J segment 5 bases; nucleotides outside the gene matches: 8. The CDR3 loop spans 14 amino acids. The CDR3 region is CASSFIRTGDEQYF. The CDR3 DNA sequence: TGTGCCAGCAGTTTTATAAGGACAGGAGACGAGCAGTACTTC.

V gene TRBV29-1 combines with J gene TRBJ1-3, with D tentatively TRBD1 (6 bases). The CDR3 loop spans 15 amino acids. The V gene's germline CDR1 is SQVTM and CDR2 ANQGSEA. Deletions cut 0 bases from V and 4 bases from J, with 13 bases between. DNA for the CDR3: TGCAGCGTTGAAGAGTTGGGACATATCGGAAACACCATATATTTT. It specifies CSVEELGHIGNTIYF.

The chain joins TRBV29-1 to TRBJ1-2; D remains ambiguous. The CDR3 has 15 residues. Trimming stripped 1 base from V and 0 bases from J, with 12 bases between. CDR1 is SQVTM, CDR2 ANQGSEA, per germline. The CDR3 DNA sequence: TGCAGCGTTGAAGTTGAGGGATACGCTAACTATGGCTACACCTTC. Protein product: CSVEVEGYANYGYTF.

This clone was counted only a few times. This chain uses TRBV2 with TRBJ2-2, with 16 bases fitting TRBD2. V dropped 7 bases and J dropped 5; count of bases not matched to a gene: 4. The V gene's germline CDR1 is SNHLY and CDR2 FYNNEI. This CDR3 has 16 residues. The CDR3 DNA is TGTGCCAGCACGGGACTAGCGGGAGGGTTGACCGGGGAGCTGTTTTTT. As protein: CASTGLAGGLTGELFF.

J is TRBJ2-7 and V is TRBV9; the D is unclear. Germline assignment: CDR1 SGDLS and CDR2 YYNGEE. The V gene lost 0 bases and the J gene lost 4 bases, with 17 bases spanning the gap. This CDR3 contains 16 residues. CDR3 region: CASSVASANQLYEQYF. DNA of the CDR3: TGTGCCAGCAGCGTAGCCAGCGCGAACCAACTTTACGAGCAGTACTTC.

The chain links TRBV6-6 to TRBJ2-7; D possibly matches TRBD1 or TRBD2 (5 bases each). V gave up 4 bases and J gave up 6 bases, with 16 bases separating them. The CDR3 is 14 residues long. Germline CDR1 and CDR2: MNHNY and SVGAGI (reference sequence). CDR3 region: CASSFTDRGSEQYF. The CDR3 region has the DNA TGTGCCAGCAGTTTTACAGATCGGGGCTCCGAGCAGTACTTC.

Here the CDR3 reads CASSLGTGGPNQPQHF. The CDR3 bases are TGTGCCAGCAGCTTGGGGACAGGGGGCCCTAATCAGCCCCAGCATTTT. The chain employs TRBV11-2 and TRBJ1-5; 12 bases agree with TRBD1. Germline trimming cut 3 bases from V and 4 bases from J; bases unmatched to any gene: 4. The CDR3 spans 16 residues. Germline V gene sequence: CDR1 SGHAT, CDR2 FQNNGV.

The CDR3 sequence: CASSRTLPGGSQPQHF. The DNA for the CDR3 is TGTGCCAGCAGCAGAACTCTTCCAGGGGGCAGTCAGCCCCAGCATTTT. This chain uses TRBV7-9 with TRBJ1-5; 8 positions agree with TRBD1. The V gene end was trimmed by 5 bases and the J gene end by 6 bases; junction bases not matched to a gene: 12. The length of the CDR3 is 16 residues. CDR1 is SEHNR and CDR2 is FQNEAQ in the germline V gene (reference sequence).

The rearrangement uses TRBV4-1 and TRBJ1-3, with D uncertain. Germline V gene data show CDR1 as MGHRA and CDR2 as YSYEKL. Trimming left V 4 bases short and J 4 bases short, with 17 bases between. The CDR3 contains 16 residues. This CDR3 reads CASSPPLRGRGNTIYF. In DNA form, the CDR3 reads TGCGCCAGCAGCCCCCCGTTACGGGGAAGGGGAAACACCATATATTTT.

This clone was recorded a few times. This rearrangement joins TRBV11-3 to TRBJ2-1; 10 bases fit TRBD1. The ends lost 4 bases at V and 8 bases at J; junction bases unmatched: 5. Germline V gene sequence: CDR1 SGHNT, CDR2 YENEEA. The CDR3 loop spans 14 amino acids. In DNA form, the CDR3 reads TGTGCCAGCAGCTCAGGGACAGGGGTGGATGAGCAGTTCTTC. Protein product: CASSSGTGVDEQFF.

This sequence joins TRBV6-5 and TRBJ1-2, with D possibly TRBD1 on 6 matching bases. Per the germline V gene, CDR1 is MNHEY and CDR2 is SVGAGI. The CDR3 is 12 amino acids. With 6 bases removed from V and 3 bases from J, the gap between germline ends came to 8 bases. CDR3 coding DNA: TGTGCCAGCAGCCAGGGGTACTATGGCTACACCTTC. Amino acids: CASSQGYYGYTF.

The rearrangement links TRBV6-5 to TRBJ2-3, with 8 bases matching TRBD1. Per germline, CDR1 MNHEY and CDR2 SVGAGI. CDR3 length: 13 residues. With V trimmed by 6 bases and J by 6 bases, 5 bases remained unmatched. This CDR3 is CASRDRDFDTQYF. As DNA, the CDR3 is TGTGCCAGCAGGGACAGGGACTTCGATACGCAGTATTTT.

The chain has TRBV27 and TRBJ2-7, with D possibly matching TRBD1 (6 bases). Between the trimmed V and J ends, which lost 6 bases and 6 bases, there was a span of 18 bases. CDR3 size: 14 residues. Germline CDR1 reads MNHEY; CDR2 reads SMNVEV (reference sequence). The DNA for the CDR3 is TGTGCCAGCAGCCCTAGACAGGCGCCACTCGAGCAGTACTTC. It yields the protein CASSPRQAPLEQYF.

This clone has more than one count but fewer than ten. V is TRBV5-1 and J is TRBJ2-7, with D hard to call. Trimming took 0 bases from V and 5 from J, leaving 15 bases between them. Germline V gene sequence: CDR1 SGHRS, CDR2 YFSETQ. The CDR3 consists of 15 residues. Here the CDR3 DNA reads TGCGCCAGCAGCTTGGGGCCGACGGCTGACGACGAGCAGTACTTC. It translates to CASSLGPTADDEQYF.

The chain is built from TRBV5-3 and TRBJ1-5; D is ambiguous. TRBV5-3 is an open reading frame whose function is uncertain. The CDR3 consists of 16 residues. V was pared by 4 bases and J by 5 bases, with 19 bases between. CDR3 in DNA: TGTGCCAGAAGCCCCGGCTCGGATCTTACGGATCAGCCCCAGCATTTT. Protein product: CARSPGSDLTDQPQHF.